The 8 T cell receptor beta chains presented below share a single source sample, sequenced in a study of T cells in localized non-small cell lung cancer. Assay: immunoSEQ multiplex PCR; the TCRdb copy retains only in-frame clones and omits some. Here the sample spans some 3,100 clones, over 25% being singletons. The source was lung tumor tissue, collected before any cancer treatment. The source of these receptors is a man between 40 and 70 years old with stage III lung adenocarcinoma.

The J gene is TRBJ2-7, the V gene TRBV28, with D possibly TRBD1 on 5 matching bases. Trimming pared 1 base from V and 0 bases from J, leaving 28 bases between. The germline V gene encodes CDR1 MDHEN and CDR2 SYDVKM. The CDR3 loop spans 21 amino acids. The CDR3 reads CASSLYLGGGAARVHSYEQYF. In nucleotides, the CDR3 is TGTGCCAGCAGTTTATATTTGGGTGGTGGGGCAGCCCGAGTCCACTCCTACGAGCAGTACTTC.

The chain recombines TRBV11-3 with TRBJ1-3, with 8 bases aligning to TRBD1. The CDR3 spans 15 residues. The V segment lost 3 bases and the J segment 3 bases; nucleotides outside the gene matches: 4. Germline CDR1 reads SGHNT; CDR2 reads YENEEA. For the CDR3, the DNA is TGTGCCAGCAGCTTTCAGGGGGCTAGTGGAAACACCATATATTTT. Residues: CASSFQGASGNTIYF.

The chain employs TRBV12-5 and TRBJ2-5, with 9 bases identical to TRBD2. This CDR3 is 15 amino acids long. V lost 6 bases, J lost 2 bases, and 7 bases stayed unmatched. Per the germline V gene, CDR1 is LGHNT and CDR2 is FRNRAP. CDR3 coding DNA: TGTGCTAGTGGGAAGGGGACTAGCTTACAAGAGACCCAGTACTTC. Protein product: CASGKGTSLQETQYF. Using reference TRBV12-5 and TRBJ2-5 for the parts outside the CDR3, the full variable domain is DARVTQTPRHKVTEMGQEVTMRCQPILGHNTVFWYRQTMMQGLELLAYFRNRAPLDDSGMPKDRFSAEMPDATLATLKIQPSEPRDSAVYFCASGKGTSLQETQYFGPGTRLLVL.

The chain combines TRBV14 with TRBJ1-1; D gene unclear. The CDR3 length is 13 residues. Germline V CDR1 and CDR2: SGHDN, FVKESK. The ends were cut back, 1 base at V and 5 bases at J, with 8 bases in the middle. The DNA for the CDR3 is TGTGCCAGCAGCCAAGCTGGGGTAACTGAAGCTTTCTTT. Protein product: CASSQAGVTEAFF.

This clone has just a few counts. This chain uses TRBV6-8 with TRBJ2-5, with 7 bases aligning to TRBD1. The CDR3 totals 16 residues. Trimming took 2 bases from V and 4 from J; bases not matched to a gene: 10. Per the germline V gene, CDR1 is MNHGY and CDR2 is SAAAGT. The CDR3 loop reads CASSYEYTGDGETQYF. DNA for the CDR3: TGTGCCAGCAGTTACGAGTATACAGGGGACGGAGAGACCCAGTACTTC.

The V and J genes are TRBV4-1 and TRBJ1-5, with D unresolved. Looked up from germline, CDR1 is MGHRA and CDR2 is YSYEKL. The ends were cut back, 0 bases at V and 3 bases at J, with 9 bases in the middle. The CDR3 covers 15 residues. The CDR3 protein is CASSQDWVLNQPQHF. The CDR3 coding sequence is TGCGCCAGCAGCCAAGATTGGGTCCTCAATCAGCCCCAGCATTTT.

By share, this clone ranks as medium-sized. The CDR3: CASSLMGGANTGELFF. In DNA, the CDR3 is TGTGCCAGCAGCTTAATGGGAGGGGCGAACACCGGGGAGCTGTTTTTT. The V and J genes are TRBV11-3 and TRBJ2-2, with TRBD2 matching over 7 bases. Germline lookup yields CDR1 SGHNT and CDR2 YENEEA. CDR3 length: 16 amino acids. The V and J ends lost 2 bases and 0 bases, in that order; junction bases with no gene match: 3.

Only a few counts were recorded for this clone. This rearrangement joins TRBV28 to TRBJ1-4; perhaps TRBD1 as D (6 bases). Germline lookup yields CDR1 MDHEN and CDR2 SYDVKM. The CDR3 has 19 amino acids. V was pared by 5 bases and J by 7 bases, with 29 bases between. The CDR3 nucleotides read TGTGCCAGCAGTAGTATCCTCGGGGCTAGGGACAACCATGCTGAAAAACTGTTTTTT. It yields the protein CASSSILGARDNHAEKLFF.